A selection of T cell receptor beta chains follows, all from one sample in a study of identical twins. Via MiXCR, TCRdb re-called the 5' RACE reads, giving one row per CDR3 protein. The data show some 190,000 distinct CDR3 sequences, with more than 15% seen just once and 40% held by the top ten. This same sample was also part of a study on T cells expressing NK-cell markers.

The source material was CD8+ T cells sorted from blood. These TCRs come from a woman under 30 in good health. Both conserved end residues are part of each CDR3. D genes are given only for firm matches. A row's size may be missing; if present it is once, few, many or a size class.

v_call	clone_size	cdr3_length	d_call	j_call	cdr3_nt	cdr3_aa
TRBV11-2	few	12	.	TRBJ1-2	TGTGCCAGCTACTCAGCACGGGGAGGCTACACCTTC	CASYSARGGYTF
TRBV27	.	12	TRBD1	TRBJ1-2	TGTGCCAGCGGGACAGGGGATAGGGGCTACACCTTC	CASGTGDRGYTF
TRBV9	few	11	.	TRBJ2-1	TGTGCCAGCGGTCTTTACAATGAGCAGTTCTTC	CASGLYNEQFF
TRBV5-1	few	14	.	TRBJ2-7	TGCGCCAGCAGCTTGTCTCCAGGGTACTACGAGCAGTACTTC	CASSLSPGYYEQYF
TRBV14	.	17	TRBD2	TRBJ2-7	TGTGCCAGCAGCCATGACGGACTAGCGGGAGATCGTTACGAGCAGTACTTC	CASSHDGLAGDRYEQYF
TRBV2	.	14	.	TRBJ2-7	TGTGCCAGCAGTGACGGCCCGGTGCTCTACGAGCAGTACTTC	CASSDGPVLYEQYF
TRBV12-3/TRBV12-4	.	16	.	TRBJ1-2	TGTGCCAGCACCAACGGGGCAGAATTTTTTAACTATGGCTACACCTTC	CASTNGAEFFNYGYTF
TRBV5-1	.	14	.	TRBJ2-7	TGCGCCAGCAGCGGGGGACTCAGAAACTACGAGCAGTACTTC	CASSGGLRNYEQYF
TRBV19	.	15	.	TRBJ1-5	TGTGCCAGTAGTATGGCGGGTTCCCCCAATCAGCCCCAGCATTTT	CASSMAGSPNQPQHF
TRBV2	.	12	.	TRBJ2-5	TGTGCCAGCATCGGGGATCTGGAGACCCAGTACTTC	CASIGDLETQYF
TRBV5-1	few	14	TRBD1	TRBJ2-2	TGCGCCAGCAGCTCAACGACAGGGACCGGGGAGCTGTTTTTT	CASSSTTGTGELFF
TRBV2	.	13	.	TRBJ2-1	TGTGCCAGCTTCACGGCCTCGCTCAATGAGCAGTTCTTC	CASFTASLNEQFF
TRBV5-1	.	15	TRBD1	TRBJ1-1	TGCGCCAGCAGCAGGGACAGGGTAAGGGAACCTGAAGCTTTCTTT	CASSRDRVREPEAFF
TRBV27	.	14	.	TRBJ1-2	TGTGCCAGCAGTATCTTCGGGGGAAACTATGGCTACACCTTC	CASSIFGGNYGYTF
TRBV20-1	.	14	TRBD1	TRBJ2-1	TGCAGTGCTCACGGACAGGGGGCGTACAATGAGCAGTTCTTC	CSAHGQGAYNEQFF
TRBV9	.	14	TRBD2	TRBJ2-3	TGTGCCAGCAGCGTAGTCGGGAGGGCAGATACGCAGTATTTT	CASSVVGRADTQYF
TRBV9	few	14	TRBD2	TRBJ2-5	TGTGCCAGCAGCGGGACTAGCGGGACATTGGCCCAGTACTTC	CASSGTSGTLAQYF
TRBV20-1	few	11	.	TRBJ2-3	TGCAGTGCTCCATACACAGATACGCAGTATTTT	CSAPYTDTQYF
TRBV6-2/TRBV6-3	many	16	.	TRBJ2-1	TGTGCCAGCAGTTTAGCGGAGGCGAGGGGATACAATGAGCAGTTCTTC	CASSLAEARGYNEQFF
TRBV6-1	.	15	TRBD1	TRBJ2-1	TGTGCCAGCAGATCCCGGGACAGGGGCTACAATGAGCAGTTCTTC	CASRSRDRGYNEQFF
TRBV15	.	14	.	TRBJ1-1	TGTGCCACCAGCAGCCGAGGAGGGGTGGGTGAAGCTTTCTTT	CATSSRGGVGEAFF
TRBV6-2/TRBV6-3	many	16	TRBD2	TRBJ2-1	TGTGCCAGCAGTTACTCTGGCGGGAGAATAGTAAATGAGCAGTTCTTC	CASSYSGGRIVNEQFF
TRBV11-2	many	15	.	TRBJ2-1	TGCGCCAGCAGCTCGGGGGGCAGCTCCTACAATGAGCAGTTCTTC	CASSSGGSSYNEQFF
TRBV27	.	14	.	TRBJ1-6	TGTGCCAGCAGTCCCGGGACACAAAATTCACCCCTCCACTTT	CASSPGTQNSPLHF
TRBV11-2	.	16	.	TRBJ2-1	TGTGCCAGCAGTCCGCCCCCCCCAGGGTCATACAATGAGCAGTTCTTC	CASSPPPPGSYNEQFF
TRBV3-1	.	16	.	TRBJ2-1	TGTGCCAGCAGCCCCACCAGGGGGACTATTCACAATGAGCAGTTCTTC	CASSPTRGTIHNEQFF
TRBV14	few	16	TRBD2	TRBJ2-2	TGTGCCAGCAGCCTCCTAACGAGGCGGGGGACCGGGGAGCTGTTTTTT	CASSLLTRRGTGELFF
TRBV7-6	.	13	.	TRBJ2-1	TGTGCCAGCAGCTTACCCGGTCGTAATGAGCAGTTCTTC	CASSLPGRNEQFF
TRBV20-1	few	15	.	TRBJ2-5	TGCAGTGCTCACCTTGCGGACAGAGGGAAAGAGACCCAGTACTTC	CSAHLADRGKETQYF
TRBV9	many	12	.	TRBJ1-6	TGTGCCAGCAGCTCCGGGGTTTCACCCCTCCACTTT	CASSSGVSPLHF
TRBV12-3/TRBV12-4	few	16	.	TRBJ1-5	TGTGCCAGCAGCCCCTCCGAGGGAGGGGTCAGGCAGCCCCAGCATTTT	CASSPSEGGVRQPQHF
TRBV2	few	13	TRBD2	TRBJ2-1	TGTGCCACCATAGCGGGGGGAAACAATGAGCAGTTCTTC	CATIAGGNNEQFF
TRBV12-3/TRBV12-4	.	12	.	TRBJ2-1	TGTGCCAGCAAGGGGGAGGGAAATGAGCAGTTCTTC	CASKGEGNEQFF
TRBV6-2/TRBV6-3	.	17	TRBD2	TRBJ2-5	TGTGCCAGCAGTCCCTATAGCGGGAGGGCCGTCGGAGAGACCCAGTACTTC	CASSPYSGRAVGETQYF
TRBV7-8	.	16	.	TRBJ1-1	TGTGCCAGCATCGGGGGTTACCTAACGTCGAACACTGAAGCTTTCTTT	CASIGGYLTSNTEAFF
TRBV5-1	.	15	.	TRBJ1-1	TGCGCCAGCAGCCACCGGGACGGTCTGAACACTGAAGCTTTCTTT	CASSHRDGLNTEAFF